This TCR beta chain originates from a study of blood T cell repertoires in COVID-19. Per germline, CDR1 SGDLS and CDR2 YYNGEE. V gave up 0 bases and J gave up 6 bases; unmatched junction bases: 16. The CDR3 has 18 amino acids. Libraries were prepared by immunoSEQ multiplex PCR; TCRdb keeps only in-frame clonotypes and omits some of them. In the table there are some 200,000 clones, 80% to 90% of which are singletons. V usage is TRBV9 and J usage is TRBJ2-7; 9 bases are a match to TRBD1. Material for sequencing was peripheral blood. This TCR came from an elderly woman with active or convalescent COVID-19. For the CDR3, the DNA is TGTGCCAGCAGCGTAGGAACAGGGGGCTTAGGAATGTTATCCGAGCAGTACTTC. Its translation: CASSVGTGGLGMLSEQYF.